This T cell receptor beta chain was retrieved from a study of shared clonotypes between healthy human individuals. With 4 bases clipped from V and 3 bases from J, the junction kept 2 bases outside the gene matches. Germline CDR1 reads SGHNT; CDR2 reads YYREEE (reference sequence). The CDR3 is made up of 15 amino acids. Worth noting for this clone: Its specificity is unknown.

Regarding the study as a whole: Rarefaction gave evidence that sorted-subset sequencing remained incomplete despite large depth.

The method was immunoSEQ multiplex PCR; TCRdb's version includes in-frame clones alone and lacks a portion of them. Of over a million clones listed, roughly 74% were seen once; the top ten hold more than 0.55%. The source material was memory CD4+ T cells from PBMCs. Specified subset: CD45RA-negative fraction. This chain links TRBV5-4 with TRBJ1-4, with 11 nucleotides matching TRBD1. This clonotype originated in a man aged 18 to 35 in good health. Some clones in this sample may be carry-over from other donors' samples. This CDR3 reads CASSADRGPNEKLFF. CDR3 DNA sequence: TGTGCCAGCAGCGCGGACAGGGGGCCTAATGAAAAACTGTTTTTT. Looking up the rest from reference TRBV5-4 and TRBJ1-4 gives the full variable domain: ETGVTQSPTHLIKTRGQQVTLRCSSQSGHNTVSWYQQALGQGPQFIFQYYREEENGRGNFPPRFSGLQFPNYSSELNVNALELDDSALYLCASSADRGPNEKLFFGSGTQLSVL.